The rows below give T cell receptor beta chains drawn from one sample of a study of blood T cell repertoires in COVID-19. The data were produced by immunoSEQ multiplex PCR, yet TCRdb's version contains in-frame clones alone and is incomplete. The table has roughly 260,000 clones, around 87% seen once. The sample was peripheral blood. The receptors here all came from a woman aged 50 to 60 with acute or convalescent COVID-19. Each CDR3 is given with its conserved first and last residue. The order of the fields is V gene, J gene, D gene, clone size, CDR3 protein, CDR3 DNA. D genes are given only for firm matches. Some rows have no size entry. The others give once, few or many, or a class for an expanded clone.

V: TRBV7-9
J: TRBJ2-5
D: TRBD2
size: .
CDR3: CASSAGTSGRGEETQYF
DNA: TGTGCCAGCAGCGCCGGGACTAGCGGGAGGGGGGAAGAGACCCAGTACTTC

V: TRBV29-1
J: TRBJ1-1
D: .
size: .
CDR3: CSAEGDLNTEAFF
DNA: TGCAGCGCCGAGGGGGATCTGAACACTGAAGCTTTCTTT

V: TRBV7-8
J: TRBJ1-5
D: .
size: few
CDR3: CASSPGSVHSNQPQHF
DNA: TGTGCCAGCAGCCCCGGTTCTGTTCACAGCAATCAGCCCCAGCATTTT

V: TRBV30
J: TRBJ2-5
D: TRBD1
size: .
CDR3: CAWSTRDRGETQYF
DNA: TGTGCCTGGAGTACCCGGGACAGGGGAGAGACCCAGTACTTC

V: TRBV4-2
J: TRBJ2-7
D: .
size: .
CDR3: CASSQPPGQVYEQYF
DNA: TGTGCCAGCAGCCAGCCCCCGGGACAAGTCTACGAGCAGTACTTC

V: TRBV6-5
J: TRBJ2-5
D: TRBD2
size: .
CDR3: CASSFSGRARETQYF
DNA: TGTGCCAGCAGTTTCAGCGGGAGGGCGAGAGAGACCCAGTACTTC

V: TRBV7-2
J: TRBJ1-2
D: TRBD1
size: .
CDR3: CASSFRQGPYGYTF
DNA: TGTGCCAGCAGCTTTAGACAGGGCCCCTATGGCTACACCTTC

V: TRBV28
J: TRBJ1-2
D: .
size: .
CDR3: CASTAQQGYGYTF
DNA: TGTGCCAGCACGGCGCAGCAGGGCTATGGCTACACCTTC

V: TRBV19
J: TRBJ2-6
D: .
size: .
CDR3: CASSYAGAGANVLTF
DNA: TGTGCCAGTAGTTACGCAGGGGCTGGGGCCAACGTCCTGACTTTC

V: TRBV28
J: TRBJ1-1
D: .
size: once
CDR3: CASRPPRGGYGEAFF
DNA: TGTGCCAGCAGACCCCCCCGGGGGGGGTACGGTGAAGCTTTCTTT

V: TRBV5-1
J: TRBJ2-1
D: TRBD1
size: .
CDR3: CASSLTGGPYNEQFF
DNA: TGCGCCAGCAGCCTAACAGGGGGGCCTTACAATGAGCAGTTCTTC

V: TRBV12-3/TRBV12-4
J: TRBJ2-7
D: TRBD2
size: few
CDR3: CASSLREGYEQYF
DNA: TGTGCCAGCAGTTTGCGGGAGGGCTACGAGCAGTACTTC

V: TRBV7-9
J: TRBJ2-7
D: TRBD1
size: few
CDR3: CASSLAQGAGEQYF
DNA: TGTGCCAGCAGCTTAGCACAGGGGGCAGGGGAGCAGTACTTC